This is a list of T cell receptor beta chains from one sample in a study of early stage breast cancer tumors. Some clones are missing from TCRdb's copy, which holds only in-frame ones; the method was immunoSEQ multiplex PCR. The data hold just over 50,000 clones, with around 80% observed a single time. Material for sequencing was blood. The receptors were gathered from a middle-aged person with breast cancer. The CDR3 runs from the conserved cysteine through the conserved F or W. D genes are given only for firm matches. For some rows the clone size is stated as once, few or many, or as a class when expanded; others skip it.

clone_size	v_call	d_call	j_call	cdr3_aa	cdr3_nt
NA	TRBV2	TRBD1	TRBJ1-1	CASSRNQGDTEAFF	TGTGCCAGCAGTCGAAACCAGGGGGACACTGAAGCTTTCTTT
NA	TRBV14	NA	TRBJ2-3	CASSPSARRLSTDTQYF	TGTGCCAGCAGCCCTTCAGCTAGACGCTTAAGCACAGATACGCAGTATTTT
NA	TRBV7-9	TRBD1	TRBJ1-1	CASRDRDTEAFF	TGTGCCAGCAGGGACAGGGACACTGAAGCTTTCTTT
few	TRBV28	NA	TRBJ1-5	CAAWNQMDNQPQHF	TGTGCCGCCTGGAACCAGATGGATAATCAGCCCCAGCATTTT
NA	TRBV6-4	TRBD1	TRBJ2-7	CASSALRQGAPREQYF	TGTGCCAGCAGTGCCCTCAGACAGGGGGCGCCCCGCGAGCAGTACTTC
once	TRBV29-1	NA	TRBJ2-7	CSVFGGVGDFSYEQYF	TGCAGCGTTTTCGGAGGGGTGGGGGACTTCTCCTACGAGCAGTACTTC
NA	TRBV7-9	NA	TRBJ2-3	CATKQGGGTDTQYF	TGTGCCACCAAACAGGGTGGCGGCACAGATACGCAGTATTTT
NA	TRBV5-4	NA	TRBJ2-5	CASSLPSQETQYF	TGTGCCAGCAGTCTACCCTCCCAAGAGACCCAGTACTTC
NA	TRBV5-1	TRBD2	TRBJ2-6	CASSYRGESGANVLTF	TGCGCCAGCAGTTATCGGGGGGAATCTGGGGCCAACGTCCTGACTTTC
few	TRBV4-2	NA	TRBJ1-1	CASRQTRSQAEAFF	TGTGCCAGCAGGCAAACGAGGTCCCAGGCTGAAGCTTTCTTT
few	TRBV2	TRBD1	TRBJ1-2	CASRQTGAWDYGYTF	TGTGCCAGCAGACAGACAGGGGCCTGGGACTATGGCTACACCTTC
NA	TRBV30	NA	TRBJ1-6	CAWDGLPGSPLHF	TGTGCCTGGGACGGACTCCCAGGATCACCCCTCCACTTT
once	TRBV4-2	TRBD1	TRBJ1-5	CASSQGGQGAPGNQPQHF	TGTGCCAGCAGCCAAGGGGGGCAGGGGGCGCCGGGCAATCAGCCCCAGCATTTT
NA	TRBV7-3	NA	TRBJ2-3	CASSPGTQRDTQYF	TGTGCCAGCAGCCCGGGGACGCAGAGGGATACGCAGTATTTT
few	TRBV10-3	NA	TRBJ1-5	CAIQEVVNQPQHF	TGTGCCATACAGGAGGTGGTCAATCAGCCCCAGCATTTT
NA	TRBV4-1	TRBD1	TRBJ2-1	CASSQESPGTGIYNEQFF	TGCGCCAGCAGCCAAGAAAGCCCCGGGACAGGGATATACAATGAGCAGTTCTTC
NA	TRBV18	TRBD2	TRBJ2-7	CASSPGGTSGIQSYEQYF	TGTGCCAGCTCACCAGGGGGGACTAGCGGGATACAGTCCTACGAGCAGTACTTC
NA	TRBV5-5	NA	TRBJ1-5	CASSLVFQPAGEPQHF	TGTGCCAGCAGCTTGGTTTTCCAACCCGCGGGGGAGCCCCAGCATTTT
NA	TRBV7-9	NA	TRBJ1-3	CASSLATTAGNTIYF	TGTGCCAGCAGCTTAGCTACGACAGCTGGAAACACCATATATTTT
few	TRBV2	NA	TRBJ1-3	CASREKTGSGNTIYF	TGTGCCAGCAGAGAAAAGACAGGCTCCGGAAACACCATATATTTT
NA	TRBV2	TRBD1	TRBJ2-2	CASSGTGNTGELFF	TGTGCCAGCAGTGGGACAGGGAACACCGGGGAGCTGTTTTTT
NA	TRBV11-3	NA	TRBJ2-1	CASSLGGSSSYNEQFF	TGTGCCAGCAGCTTGGGCGGTTCGAGCTCCTACAATGAGCAGTTCTTC
NA	TRBV19	NA	TRBJ1-2	CASRQDWTRDGYTF	TGTGCCAGTAGGCAGGATTGGACTCGGGATGGCTACACCTTC
NA	TRBV7-9	NA	TRBJ1-2	CASSLADSPYGYTF	TGTGCCAGCAGCTTAGCCGACAGCCCCTATGGCTACACCTTC
NA	TRBV4-2	NA	TRBJ1-5	CASSQSTGYSNQPQHF	TGTGCCAGCAGCCAAAGTACCGGATATAGCAATCAGCCCCAGCATTTT
few	TRBV6-1	NA	TRBJ1-1	CASSETPDWSEAFF	TGTGCCAGCAGTGAGACGCCGGATTGGTCTGAAGCTTTCTTT
NA	TRBV30	TRBD1	TRBJ1-1	CARGQGMNTEAFF	TGTGCCAGGGGACAGGGGATGAACACTGAAGCTTTCTTT